This is a list of T cell receptor beta chains from one sample in a study of shared clonotypes between healthy human individuals. Measured with immunoSEQ multiplex PCR; TCRdb has only the in-frame clones, and not every one. This table holds 400,000 to 550,000 clones, 65% to 80% found once. The source material was PBMCs. The receptors were sampled from a middle-aged woman in good health. Some clones in this sample may be carry-over from other donors' samples. Both conserved end residues are part of each CDR3. A D gene is named only where the DNA matches it firmly. Rows may omit the clone size; those that give it use once, few, many or a size class.

TGTGCCAGCAGAGGACTAGTAGGAGATACGCAGTATTTT CASRGLVGDTQYF TRBJ2-3 TRBD2 once TRBV2
TGTGCCAGCAGCCTATCTACAGGGGGGCGTCAGCCCCAGCATTTT CASSLSTGGRQPQHF TRBJ1-5 TRBD1 . TRBV7-2
TGTGCCAGCAGTTTATCCGGACTAGCGGGAGATAGGGATGAGCAGTTCTTC CASSLSGLAGDRDEQFF TRBJ2-1 TRBD2 . TRBV27
TGTGCCAGCAGTTTAGGAGGGAGAGCTAACTATGGCTACACCTTC CASSLGGRANYGYTF TRBJ1-2 . . TRBV28
TGTGCCAGCAGCTTAAGGAGCGGACCTGGGGCCGAGCAGTACTTC CASSLRSGPGAEQYF TRBJ2-7 . . TRBV11-3
TGTGCCATCAGTGAACCCCCAGGGGTTTTGCTCCCATCCTACGAGCAGTACTTC CAISEPPGVLLPSYEQYF TRBJ2-7 . . TRBV10-3
TGTGCCTGGAGTGTAGGGGCGGGCCAGGGAGTGCAGGCCTACGAGCAGTACTTC CAWSVGAGQGVQAYEQYF TRBJ2-7 . . TRBV30
TGTGCCAGTAGCCTGGGGGCCCCAGGGGCCAACGTCCTGACTTTC CASSLGAPGANVLTF TRBJ2-6 . . TRBV19
TGTGCCAGCAGCACACAAGGGGCTACCTACACCGGGGAGCTGTTTTTT CASSTQGATYTGELFF TRBJ2-2 . . TRBV5-5
TGTGCCAGCAGCCCTGGGGGCACCTTGACCTACGAGCAGTACTTC CASSPGGTLTYEQYF TRBJ2-7 . . TRBV7-9
TGTGCCAGCAGCGTAGCGGGAGAAGAGACCCAGTACTTC CASSVAGEETQYF TRBJ2-5 . . TRBV9
TGTGCCAGCAGCTTAGACCCGAACTATGGCTACACCTTC CASSLDPNYGYTF TRBJ1-2 . . TRBV5-6
TGTGCCAGCAGCTCACTAGCGGGAGTCGATAACACCGGGGAGCTGTTTTTT CASSSLAGVDNTGELFF TRBJ2-2 TRBD2 . TRBV7-3
TGTGCCAGCAGCTTAGGGGCTAGCGGTAGCTCCTACAATGAGCAGTTCTTC CASSLGASGSSYNEQFF TRBJ2-1 TRBD2 once TRBV11-3
TGTGCCAGCTCACCACGGAATCAAGAGACCCAGTACTTC CASSPRNQETQYF TRBJ2-5 . . TRBV18